The following is a T cell receptor beta chain sequence with its context. The sample comes from a study of blood T cell repertoires in COVID-19. As processed by the authors: It was from reference gene primer amplification that nucleated cell counts were estimated. The table came from immunoSEQ multiplex PCR; TCRdb's copy has only in-frame clones and leaves some out. V and J calls and clone size are given by that table; D and trimming were obtained from the DNA. The sample has about 420,000 clones; 70% to 90% are singletons. Germline V gene sequence: CDR1 SEHNR, CDR2 FQNEAQ (reference sequence). Trimming cost V 5 bases and J 6 bases; bases outside gene matches: 4. CDR3 length: 13 residues. Seattle participants joined during active infection and were tracked over time.

V usage is TRBV7-9 and J usage is TRBJ2-1; TRBD1 matches 7 bases. The sequenced sample consisted of peripheral blood. This receptor was obtained from a man younger than 35 with COVID-19, enrolled during active disease. CDR3 sequence reads: CASSRDSFNEQFF. The DNA of the CDR3 is TGTGCCAGCAGCCGGGACAGCTTCAATGAGCAGTTCTTC.